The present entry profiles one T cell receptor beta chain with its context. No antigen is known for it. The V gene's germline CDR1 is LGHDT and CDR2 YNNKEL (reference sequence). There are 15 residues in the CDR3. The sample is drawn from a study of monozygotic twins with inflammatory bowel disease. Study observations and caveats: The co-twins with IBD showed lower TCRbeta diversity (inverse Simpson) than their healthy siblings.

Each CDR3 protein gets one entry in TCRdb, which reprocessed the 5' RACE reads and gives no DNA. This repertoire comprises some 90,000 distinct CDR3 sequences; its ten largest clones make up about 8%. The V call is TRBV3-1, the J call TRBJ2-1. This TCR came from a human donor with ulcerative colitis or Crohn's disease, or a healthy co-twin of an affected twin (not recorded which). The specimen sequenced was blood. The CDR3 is CASSQSILRGQKQFF.